Presented here are 5 T cell receptor beta chains from one specimen sequenced in a study of cytomegalovirus exposure and HLA in healthy donors. Primers included in the PCR were 60 Vbeta and 13 Jbeta primers. Profiling relied on immunoSEQ multiplex PCR, and the TCRdb table lists in-frame clones only, not all of them. The table includes about 160,000 clones, approximately 78% detected once. The specimen sequenced was PBMCs. These receptors all stem from a male donor in good health and CMV-seropositive.

The table lists this clone with a count of one. The chain is built from TRBV14 and TRBJ2-7, with D maybe TRBD2 (5 bases). CDR1 and CDR2 from the germline V gene are SGHDN and FVKESK. The CDR3 has 15 amino acids. V dropped 0 bases and J dropped 5 bases, with 14 bases sitting between them. DNA of the CDR3: TGTGCCAGCAGCCAAGAACACACCCGAGGGAACGAGCAGTACTTC. Its protein product is CASSQEHTRGNEQYF.

CDR3: CASSEVRRGGGQYF. For the CDR3, the DNA is TGTGCCAGCAGTGAAGTCAGGCGAGGGGGTGGGCAGTACTTC. The J gene is TRBJ2-5, the V gene TRBV6-1; possible D gene TRBD1, 6 bases. CDR3 length equals 14 residues. V lost 1 base, J lost 11 bases, and 17 bases lay in between. CDR1 and CDR2 (germline): MNHNS, SASEGT.

The V and J genes are TRBV30 and TRBJ1-5, with TRBD1 as a possible D gene (6 bases). CDR1 is GTSNPN and CDR2 is SVGIG in the germline V gene (reference sequence). CDR3 size: 14 residues. Trimming removed 2 bases from V and 4 bases from J, with 12 bases in between. CDR3 residues: CAWSRDTGNQPQHF. The CDR3 DNA follows: TGTGCCTGGAGTCGGGATACAGGGAATCAGCCCCAGCATTTT.

The chain couples TRBV9 to TRBJ2-4; TRBD1 matches at 9 bases. The junction had 9 bases not matched to a gene; V was cut back by 0 bases and J by 5 bases. CDR1 and CDR2 (germline): SGDLS, YYNGEE. The CDR3 is 17 residues long. CDR3 protein: CASSVGLPGQGQNIQYF. The CDR3, as DNA: TGTGCCAGCAGCGTAGGCCTTCCGGGACAGGGCCAAAACATTCAGTACTTC.

This chain joins TRBV10-1 and TRBJ2-6; weak D call: TRBD2 (5 bases). V was cut by 6 bases and J by 0 bases, with 9 bases left in between. Germline V gene lookup returns CDR1 WNHNN and CDR2 SYGVQD (reference sequence). The length of the CDR3 is 15 residues. The CDR3 DNA follows: TGCGCCAGCAGCCCCACTAGCTCTGGGGCCAACGTCCTGACTTTC. Encoded protein: CASSPTSSGANVLTF.